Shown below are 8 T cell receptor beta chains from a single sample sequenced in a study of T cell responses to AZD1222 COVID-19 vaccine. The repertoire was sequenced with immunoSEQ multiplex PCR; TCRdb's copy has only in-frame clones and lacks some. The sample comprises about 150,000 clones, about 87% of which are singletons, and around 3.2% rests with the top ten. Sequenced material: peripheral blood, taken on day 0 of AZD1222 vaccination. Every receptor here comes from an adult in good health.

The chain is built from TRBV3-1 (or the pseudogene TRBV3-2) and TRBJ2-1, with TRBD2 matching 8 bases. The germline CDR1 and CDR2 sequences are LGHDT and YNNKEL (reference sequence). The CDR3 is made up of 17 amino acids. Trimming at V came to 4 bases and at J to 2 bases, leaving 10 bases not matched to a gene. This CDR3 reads CASSPWDGGAPYNEQFF. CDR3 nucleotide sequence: TGTGCCAGCAGCCCTTGGGACGGGGGGGCCCCCTACAATGAGCAGTTCTTC.

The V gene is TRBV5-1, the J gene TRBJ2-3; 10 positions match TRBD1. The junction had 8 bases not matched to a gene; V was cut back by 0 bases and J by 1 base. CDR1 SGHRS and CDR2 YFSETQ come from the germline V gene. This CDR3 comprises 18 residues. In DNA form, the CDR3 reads TGCGCCAGCAGCTTGGGTAGACAGGGGGCTGGTGGCACAGATACGCAGTATTTT. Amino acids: CASSLGRQGAGGTDTQYF.

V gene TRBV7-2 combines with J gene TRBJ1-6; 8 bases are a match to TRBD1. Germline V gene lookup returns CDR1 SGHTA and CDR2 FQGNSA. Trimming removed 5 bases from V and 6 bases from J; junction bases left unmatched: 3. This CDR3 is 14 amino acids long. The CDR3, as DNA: TGTGCCAGCAGCCCTGGACAGGGTAATTCACCCCTCCACTTT. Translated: CASSPGQGNSPLHF.

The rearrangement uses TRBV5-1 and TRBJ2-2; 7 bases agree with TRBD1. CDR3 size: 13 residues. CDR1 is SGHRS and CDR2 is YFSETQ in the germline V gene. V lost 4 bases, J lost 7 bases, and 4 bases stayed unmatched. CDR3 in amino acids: CASSRQGGGELFF. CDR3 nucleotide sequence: TGCGCCAGCAGCCGACAGGGCGGCGGGGAGCTGTTTTTT.

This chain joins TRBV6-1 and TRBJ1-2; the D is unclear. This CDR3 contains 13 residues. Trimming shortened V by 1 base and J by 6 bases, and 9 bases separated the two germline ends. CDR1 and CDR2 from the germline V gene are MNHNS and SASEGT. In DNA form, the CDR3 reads TGTGCCAGCAGTGAAGAGGCCCAGCATGGCTACACCTTC. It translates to CASSEEAQHGYTF.

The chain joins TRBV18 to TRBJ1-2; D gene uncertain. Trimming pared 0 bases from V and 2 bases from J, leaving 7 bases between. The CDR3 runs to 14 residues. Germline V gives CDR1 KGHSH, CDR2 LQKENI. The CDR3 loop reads CASSPPKPNYGYTF. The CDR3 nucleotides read TGTGCCAGCTCACCACCGAAACCGAACTATGGCTACACCTTC.

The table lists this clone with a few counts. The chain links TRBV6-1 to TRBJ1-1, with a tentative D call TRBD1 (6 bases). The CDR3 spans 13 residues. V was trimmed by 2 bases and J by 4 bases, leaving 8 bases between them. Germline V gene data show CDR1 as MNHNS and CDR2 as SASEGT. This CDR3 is CASSETGTTEAFF. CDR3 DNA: TGTGCCAGCAGTGAAACAGGGACCACTGAAGCTTTCTTT.

The DNA for the CDR3 is TGTGCCAGCAGTTACTCGGCAGGCAATTATTTGAACACTGAAGCTTTCTTT. The encoded protein is CASSYSAGNYLNTEAFF. The chain couples TRBV6-2 or TRBV6-3 to TRBJ1-1; the D is unclear. Germline V lookup: CDR1 MNHEY, CDR2 SVGEGT. V was shortened by 0 bases and J by 0 bases, with 14 bases between the two germline ends. This CDR3 comprises 17 residues.